The clone carrying this T cell receptor (beta chain) was picked up a small number of times. Both 60 Vbeta primers and 13 Jbeta primers went into the PCR. The assay was immunoSEQ multiplex PCR, and TCRdb's table has in-frame clones only and misses some. The sample has fewer than 150,000 clones; less than 85% are singletons. V lost 4 bases, J lost 0 bases, and 17 bases lay in between. The CDR3 has 17 amino acids. CDR1 is SGHTS, CDR2 YDEGEE, per germline. This specimen belongs to a study of cytomegalovirus exposure and HLA in healthy donors. Sequencing was performed on PBMCs. This sequence originates from a man aged 40-49 years in good health and CMV-seropositive. The V gene is TRBV5-8, the J gene TRBJ1-3, with D perhaps TRBD1 (5 bases). The CDR3 here is CASSRKSLGLSGNTIYF. The CDR3 DNA reads TGTGCCAGCAGCCGGAAGTCTTTGGGACTCTCTGGAAACACCATATATTTT.